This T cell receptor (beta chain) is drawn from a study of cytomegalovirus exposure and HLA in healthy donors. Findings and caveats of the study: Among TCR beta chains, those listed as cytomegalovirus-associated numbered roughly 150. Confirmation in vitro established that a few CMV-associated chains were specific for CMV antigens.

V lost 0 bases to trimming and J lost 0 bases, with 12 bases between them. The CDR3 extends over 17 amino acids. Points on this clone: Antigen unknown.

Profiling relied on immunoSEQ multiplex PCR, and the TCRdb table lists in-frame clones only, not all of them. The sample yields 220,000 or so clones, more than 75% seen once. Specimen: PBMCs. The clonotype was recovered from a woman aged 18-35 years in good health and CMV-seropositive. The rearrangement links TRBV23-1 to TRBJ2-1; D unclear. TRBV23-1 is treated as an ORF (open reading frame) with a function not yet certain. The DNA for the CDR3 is TGCGCCAGCAGTCAATCACCAGGCCCCGGCTCCTACAATGAGCAGTTCTTC. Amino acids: CASSQSPGPGSYNEQFF.